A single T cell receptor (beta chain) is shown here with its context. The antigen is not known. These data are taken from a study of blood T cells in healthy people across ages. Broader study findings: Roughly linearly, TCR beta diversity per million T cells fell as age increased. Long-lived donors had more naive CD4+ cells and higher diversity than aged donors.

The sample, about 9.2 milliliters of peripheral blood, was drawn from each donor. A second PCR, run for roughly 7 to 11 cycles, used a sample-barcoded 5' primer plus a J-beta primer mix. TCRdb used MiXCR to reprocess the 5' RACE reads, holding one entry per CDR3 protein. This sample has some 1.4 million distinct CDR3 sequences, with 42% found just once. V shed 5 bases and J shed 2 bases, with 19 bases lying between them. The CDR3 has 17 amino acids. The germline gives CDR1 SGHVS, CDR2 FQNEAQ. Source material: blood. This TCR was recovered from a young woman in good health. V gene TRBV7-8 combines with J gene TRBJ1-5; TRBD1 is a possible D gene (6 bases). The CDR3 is CASSAYLGGNGNQPQHF. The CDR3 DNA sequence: TGTGCCAGCAGCGCCTATCTAGGGGGAAATGGCAATCAGCCCCAGCATTTT. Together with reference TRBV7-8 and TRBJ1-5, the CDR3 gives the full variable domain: GAGVSQSPRYKVAKRGQDVALRCDPISGHVSLFWYQQALGQGPEFLTYFQNEAQLDKSGLPSDRFFAERPEGSVSTLKIQRTQQEDSAVYLCASSAYLGGNGNQPQHFGDGTRLSIL.